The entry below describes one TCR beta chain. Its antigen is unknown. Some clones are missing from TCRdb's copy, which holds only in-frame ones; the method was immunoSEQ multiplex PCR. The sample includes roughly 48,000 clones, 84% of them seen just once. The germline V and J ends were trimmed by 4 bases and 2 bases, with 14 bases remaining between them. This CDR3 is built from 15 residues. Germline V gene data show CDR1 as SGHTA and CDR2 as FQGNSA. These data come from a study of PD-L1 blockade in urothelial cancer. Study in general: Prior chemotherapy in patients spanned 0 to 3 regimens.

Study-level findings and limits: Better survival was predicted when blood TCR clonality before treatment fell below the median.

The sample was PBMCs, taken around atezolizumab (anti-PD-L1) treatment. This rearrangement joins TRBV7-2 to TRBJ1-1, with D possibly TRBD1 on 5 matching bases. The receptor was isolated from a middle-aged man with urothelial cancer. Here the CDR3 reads CASSSPRGTNTEAFF. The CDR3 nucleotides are TGTGCCAGCAGCTCCCCCCGGGGGACCAACACTGAAGCTTTCTTT.